These 21 T cell receptor beta chains were all obtained from the same sample, sequenced in a study of OX40 agonist ivuxolimab in advanced cancers. This table comes from immunoSEQ multiplex PCR, and its TCRdb copy is limited to in-frame clones, with some not included. The data hold 55,000 to 80,000 clones, with roughly 90% observed a single time. Sequenced here: CD4+ or CD8+ T cells sorted from blood, sampled in a trial of the OX40 agonist ivuxolimab. The receptors were gathered from an adult with an advanced solid tumor such as melanoma, head and neck, liver or kidney cancer.

The CDR3 coding sequence is TGTGCCAGCAGTTACCGCACAGGATCGAACACTGAAGCTTTCTTT. Translating gives CASSYRTGSNTEAFF. This chain uses TRBV11-2 with TRBJ1-1; a possible D gene is TRBD1 (5 bases). This CDR3 is 15 amino acids long. Germline lookup yields CDR1 SGHAT and CDR2 FQNNGV. V dropped 6 bases and J dropped 1 base, with 15 bases sitting between them.

This clone was seen only once. The chain employs TRBV5-6 and TRBJ1-5, with 10 bases identical to TRBD1. CDR3 length: 16 residues. The J segment lost 3 bases and the V segment lost 4 bases, leaving 7 bases of the junction unmatched. CDR1 and CDR2 from the germline V gene are SGHDT and YYEEEE. The DNA for the CDR3 is TGTGCCAGCAGCCCCGGGACAGGGGAGGCCAATCAGCCCCAGCATTTT. Translating gives CASSPGTGEANQPQHF.

This chain joins TRBV28 and TRBJ1-4; weak D call: TRBD1 (5 bases). Germline values: CDR1 MDHEN, CDR2 SYDVKM. There are 13 residues in the CDR3. Trimming took off 11 bases at V and 3 bases at J, with 13 bases between the two ends. The CDR3 DNA reads TGTGCCGCCTTGGGGGTAGCTAATGAAAAACTGTTTTTT. It codes for CAALGVANEKLFF.

The gene calls are TRBV7-8 and TRBJ1-4, with 9 bases matching TRBD1. J lost 5 bases, V lost 5 bases, and 6 bases had no gene match. CDR3 length: 15 residues. Per germline, CDR1 SGHVS and CDR2 FQNEAQ. The CDR3 reads CASSARTGENEKLFF. CDR3 bases: TGTGCCAGCAGCGCCCGGACAGGGGAGAATGAAAAACTGTTTTTT.

The V and J genes are TRBV5-4 and TRBJ1-2, with D perhaps matching TRBD1 (5 bases). V lost 4 bases and J lost 7, with 20 bases in between. The germline V gene has CDR1 SGHNT and CDR2 YYREEE (reference sequence). This CDR3 contains 15 residues. The CDR3 DNA sequence: TGTGCCAGCAGCCGTTCTATCGGGGCGGTCTTTGGCTACACCTTC. Translated: CASSRSIGAVFGYTF.

The chain recombines TRBV19 with TRBJ2-3, with 9 bases fitting TRBD1. CDR1 LNHDA and CDR2 SQIVND come from the germline V gene (reference sequence). The CDR3 extends over 14 amino acids. J was trimmed by 5 bases and V by 5 bases; bases with no gene match: 5. CDR3 residues: CASSGGQGGDTQYF. CDR3 DNA: TGTGCCAGTAGTGGGGGACAGGGTGGAGATACGCAGTATTTT.

The chain recombines TRBV19 with TRBJ1-4; TRBD1 aligns across 7 bases. The J segment lost 8 bases and the V segment lost 6 bases, leaving 9 bases of the junction unmatched. This CDR3 has 14 amino acids. CDR1 is LNHDA and CDR2 is SQIVND in the germline V gene (reference sequence). The CDR3 DNA follows: TGTGCCAGTAGCAACACAGGGGCGGGGGAAAAACTGTTTTTT. It specifies CASSNTGAGEKLFF.

The V and J genes are TRBV20-1 and TRBJ2-1, with D unclear. Germline CDR1 and CDR2: DFQATT and SNEGSKA (reference sequence). V gave up 7 bases and J gave up 9 bases, with 13 bases separating them. CDR3 length: 11 amino acids. The CDR3 sequence is CSGMATREQFF. CDR3 coding DNA: TGCAGTGGGATGGCGACGCGTGAGCAGTTCTTC.

The genes are TRBV2 and TRBJ1-5; D may be TRBD1 (6 bases). V was cut by 6 bases and J by 2 bases, with 20 bases left in between. CDR1 and CDR2 from the germline V gene are SNHLY and FYNNEI. This CDR3 is built from 17 residues. The CDR3 sequence: CASSKLSDRRGNQPQHF. In DNA form, the CDR3 reads TGTGCCAGCAGCAAACTTTCGGACAGACGAGGCAATCAGCCCCAGCATTTT. Based on the CDR3 plus reference TRBV2 and TRBJ1-5, the full variable domain is EPEVTQTPSHQVTQMGQEVILRCVPISNHLYFYWYRQILGQKVEFLVSFYNNEISEKSEIFDDQFSVERPDGSNFTLKIRSTKLEDSAMYFCASSKLSDRRGNQPQHFGDGTRLSIL.

The V and J genes are TRBV30 and TRBJ2-3; TRBD2 matches at 9 bases. This CDR3 contains 15 residues. The V segment lost 1 base and the J segment 5 bases; nucleotides outside the gene matches: 7. The germline V gene encodes CDR1 GTSNPN and CDR2 SVGIG (reference sequence). The CDR3 is CAWSGGGGRVDTQYF. The DNA of the CDR3 is TGTGCCTGGAGTGGAGGTGGCGGGAGGGTAGATACGCAGTATTTT.

The J gene is TRBJ2-2, the V gene TRBV5-1, with a tentative D call TRBD1 (6 bases). This CDR3 has 16 residues. V shed 3 bases and J shed 1 base, with 13 bases lying between them. Germline CDR1 SGHRS, CDR2 YFSETQ. The CDR3: CASSSTGSGNTGELFF. The CDR3 nucleotides read TGCGCCAGCAGCTCCACAGGGTCGGGGAACACCGGGGAGCTGTTTTTT.

This clone was seen once. The chain links TRBV21-1 to TRBJ2-2. TRBV21-1 is listed as a pseudogene. The CDR3 is 15 amino acids. The CDR3 protein is CASSKAGGDTGELFF. The CDR3, as DNA: TGTGCCAGCAGCAAGGCAGGGGGGGACACCGGGGAGCTGTTTTTT.

The chain employs TRBV30 and TRBJ2-7; D perhaps matches TRBD1 (6 bases). There are 14 residues in the CDR3. Germline V CDR1 and CDR2: GTSNPN, SVGIG (reference sequence). V was shortened by 2 bases and J by 4 bases, with 15 bases between the two germline ends. DNA of the CDR3: TGTGCCTGGAGTTTGTCAGGGGTTCGGTACGAGCAGTACTTC. Its protein product is CAWSLSGVRYEQYF.

The V and J genes are TRBV27 and TRBJ1-4, with a possible D match to TRBD1 (6 bases). Trimming removed 7 bases from V and 11 bases from J, with 17 bases in between. Germline assignment: CDR1 MNHEY and CDR2 SMNVEV (reference sequence). The length of the CDR3 is 13 residues. The CDR3 spells CASKQTGSNKLFF. In DNA form, the CDR3 reads TGTGCCAGCAAGCAGACAGGAAGTAATAAACTGTTTTTT.

The J gene is TRBJ1-5, the V gene TRBV2; D not resolved. The CDR3 sequence is 15 residues long. Trimming removed 5 bases at V and 4 bases at J, with 15 bases between. Germline values: CDR1 SNHLY, CDR2 FYNNEI. CDR3 amino acids: CASSKDAIGNQPQHF. DNA for the CDR3: TGTGCCAGCAGTAAGGACGCCATTGGGAATCAGCCCCAGCATTTT. The entire variable domain, with the rest obtained from reference TRBV2 and TRBJ1-5, is as follows: EPEVTQTPSHQVTQMGQEVILRCVPISNHLYFYWYRQILGQKVEFLVSFYNNEISEKSEIFDDQFSVERPDGSNFTLKIRSTKLEDSAMYFCASSKDAIGNQPQHFGDGTRLSIL.

The gene calls are TRBV7-9 and TRBJ2-3, with D possibly matching TRBD2 (6 bases). V gave up 1 base and J gave up 6 bases, with 11 bases separating them. CDR3 length equals 14 residues. Germline V gene lookup returns CDR1 SEHNR and CDR2 FQNEAQ (reference sequence). CDR3 amino acids: CASSLGIGGDTQYF. CDR3 coding DNA: TGTGCCAGCAGCTTAGGTATAGGAGGGGATACGCAGTATTTT. The complete variable domain, with remaining parts taken from reference TRBV7-9 and TRBJ2-3, reads DTGVSQNPRHKITKRGQNVTFRCDPISEHNRLYWYRQTLGQGPEFLTYFQNEAQLEKSRLLSDRFSAERPKGSFSTLEIQRTEQGDSAMYLCASSLGIGGDTQYFGPGTRLTVL.

The V call is TRBV6-5, the J call TRBJ2-7; TRBD1 matches 7 bases. Germline V gives CDR1 MNHEY, CDR2 SVGAGI. Germline trimming cut 4 bases from V and 6 bases from J; bases unmatched to any gene: 6. The CDR3 is 13 amino acids. DNA for the CDR3: TGTGCCAGCAGTTGGGGACAGAGGGGCGAGCAGTACTTC. This sequence encodes CASSWGQRGEQYF.

V usage is TRBV2 and J usage is TRBJ1-2; D perhaps matches TRBD1 (6 bases). V lost 0 bases to trimming and J lost 7 bases, with 15 bases between them. This CDR3 comprises 15 residues. CDR1 is SNHLY and CDR2 is FYNNEI in the germline V gene. In DNA, the CDR3 is TGTGCCAGCAGTGAAGCTGGGGGGGCGCAGGGTGGCTACACCTTC. Its translation: CASSEAGGAQGGYTF.

J is TRBJ2-5 and V is TRBV7-2; D unclear. Germline CDR1 and CDR2: SGHTA and FQGNSA. Trimming took 8 bases from V and 5 from J, leaving 9 bases between them. The CDR3 has 11 residues. Here the CDR3 reads CASGLGETQYF. In DNA, the CDR3 is TGTGCCAGCGGGCTTGGGGAGACCCAGTACTTC.

The count of this clone is one. The gene calls are TRBV4-1 and TRBJ2-3; the match to TRBD2 covers 9 bases. Germline CDR1 and CDR2: MGHRA and YSYEKL. Trimming cost V 4 bases and J 6 bases; bases outside gene matches: 5. The CDR3 is 14 residues long. CDR3: CASSPGLAADTQYF. Here the CDR3 DNA reads TGCGCCAGCAGCCCGGGACTAGCAGCGGATACGCAGTATTTT.

The genes are TRBV19 and TRBJ1-5; unclear D gene. This CDR3 spans 14 amino acids. Trimming pared 1 base from V and 4 bases from J, leaving 8 bases between. The germline CDR1 and CDR2 sequences are LNHDA and SQIVND (reference sequence). As DNA, the CDR3 is TGTGCCAGTAGTATAGCCCTCCAAAATCAGCCCCAGCATTTT. It yields the protein CASSIALQNQPQHF. Filled out from reference TRBV19 and TRBJ1-5, the complete variable domain reads DGGITQSPKYLFRKEGQNVTLSCEQNLNHDAMYWYRQDPGQGLRLIYYSQIVNDFQKGDIAEGYSVSREKKESFPLTVTSAQKNPTAFYLCASSIALQNQPQHFGDGTRLSIL.